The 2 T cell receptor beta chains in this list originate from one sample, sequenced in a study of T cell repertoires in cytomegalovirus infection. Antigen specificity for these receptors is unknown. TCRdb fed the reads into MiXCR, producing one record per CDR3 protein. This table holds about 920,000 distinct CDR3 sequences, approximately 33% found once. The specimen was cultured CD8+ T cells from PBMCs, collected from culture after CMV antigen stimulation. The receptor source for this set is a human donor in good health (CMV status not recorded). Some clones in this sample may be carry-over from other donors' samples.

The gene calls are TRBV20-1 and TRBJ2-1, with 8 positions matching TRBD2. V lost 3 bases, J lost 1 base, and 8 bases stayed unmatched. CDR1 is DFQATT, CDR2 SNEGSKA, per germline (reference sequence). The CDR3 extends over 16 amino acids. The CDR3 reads CSARGAGLGSYNEQFF. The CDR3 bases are TGCAGTGCTAGGGGAGCGGGACTAGGATCCTACAATGAGCAGTTCTTC.

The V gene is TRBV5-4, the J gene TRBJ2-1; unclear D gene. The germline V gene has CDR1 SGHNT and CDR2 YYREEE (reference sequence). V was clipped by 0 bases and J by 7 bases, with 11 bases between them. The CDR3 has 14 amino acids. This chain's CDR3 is CASSLGQNINEQFF. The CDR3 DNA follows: TGTGCCAGCAGCTTGGGGCAGAATATTAATGAGCAGTTCTTC.